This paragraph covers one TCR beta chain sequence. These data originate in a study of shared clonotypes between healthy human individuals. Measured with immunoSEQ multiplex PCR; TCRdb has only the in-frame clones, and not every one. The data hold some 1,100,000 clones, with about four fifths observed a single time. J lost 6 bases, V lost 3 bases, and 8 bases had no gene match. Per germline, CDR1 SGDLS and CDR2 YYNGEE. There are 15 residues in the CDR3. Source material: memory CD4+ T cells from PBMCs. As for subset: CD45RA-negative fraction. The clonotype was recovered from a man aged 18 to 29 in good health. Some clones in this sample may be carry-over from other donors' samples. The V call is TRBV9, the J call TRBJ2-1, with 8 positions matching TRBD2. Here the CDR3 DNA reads TGTGCCAGCAGCGCTACGGGACTAGTCGGCAATGAGCAGTTCTTC. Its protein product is CASSATGLVGNEQFF.